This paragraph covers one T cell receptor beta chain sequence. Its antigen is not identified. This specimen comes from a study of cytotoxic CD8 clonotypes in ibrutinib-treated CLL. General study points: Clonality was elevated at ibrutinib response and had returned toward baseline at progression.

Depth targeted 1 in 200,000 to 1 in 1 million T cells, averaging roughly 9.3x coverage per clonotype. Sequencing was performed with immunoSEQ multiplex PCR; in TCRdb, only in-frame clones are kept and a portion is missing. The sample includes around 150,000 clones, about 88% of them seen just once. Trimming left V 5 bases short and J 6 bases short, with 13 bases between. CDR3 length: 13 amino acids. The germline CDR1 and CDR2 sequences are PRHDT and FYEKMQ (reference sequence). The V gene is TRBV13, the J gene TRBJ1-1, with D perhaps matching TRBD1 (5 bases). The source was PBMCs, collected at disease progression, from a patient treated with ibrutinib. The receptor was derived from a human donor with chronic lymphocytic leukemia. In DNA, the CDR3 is TGTGCCAGCAGCGCCGGGGCGGCTCCTGAAGCTTTCTTT. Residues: CASSAGAAPEAFF.